The 20 T cell receptor beta chains listed next were all sequenced from one sample in a study of T cell repertoires in ileal Crohn's disease. Noted time point: neoterminal ileum biopsy at postoperative endoscopy, about 6 months after surgery. Using immunoSEQ multiplex PCR, the repertoire was profiled, and TCRdb retains in-frame clones only, with some absent. The data hold some 10,000 clones, with more than 75% observed a single time. The sequencing sample was made of ileal tissue. These receptors originate from an adult with Crohn's disease.

The V and J genes are TRBV7-8 and TRBJ2-7; 7 positions match TRBD1. V lost 5 bases to trimming and J lost 2 bases; unmatched junction nucleotides: 9. The CDR3 spans 15 residues. From germline, CDR1 is SGHVS and CDR2 FQNEAQ. CDR3 residues: CASSQRTGTPYEQYF. CDR3 nucleotide sequence: TGTGCCAGCAGCCAGAGGACAGGAACTCCCTACGAGCAGTACTTC.

This clone was seen only a few times. The chain has TRBV28 and TRBJ1-5; D possibly corresponds to TRBD1 (5 bases). CDR1 and CDR2 (germline): MDHEN, SYDVKM. Trimming shortened V by 2 bases and J by 4 bases, and 12 bases separated the two germline ends. The CDR3 loop spans 15 amino acids. The CDR3 DNA follows: TGTGCCAGCAGTTTACGGTCAGGGCATAATCAGCCCCAGCATTTT. Translation: CASSLRSGHNQPQHF. The full variable domain, in which reference TRBV28 and TRBJ1-5 provide the parts outside the CDR3, is DVKVTQSSRYLVKRTGEKVFLECVQDMDHENMFWYRQDPGLGLRLIYFSYDVKMKEKGDIPEGYSVSREKKERFSLILESASTNQTSMYLCASSLRSGHNQPQHFGDGTRLSIL.

The V call is TRBV7-2, the J call TRBJ2-5, with unresolved D. Between the trimmed V and J ends, which lost 1 base and 0 bases, there was a span of 12 bases. CDR1 is SGHTA, CDR2 FQGNSA, per germline. The CDR3 is made up of 16 amino acids. CDR3 in amino acids: CASSLEGPGYQETQYF. The DNA of the CDR3 is TGTGCCAGCAGCTTAGAAGGCCCGGGTTACCAAGAGACCCAGTACTTC.

CDR3 region: CASSPPRAPLHF. The CDR3 DNA sequence: TGTGCCAGCTCACCACCGAGGGCGCCCCTCCACTTT. The chain has TRBV18 and TRBJ1-6; D is uncertain. The germline V gene encodes CDR1 KGHSH and CDR2 LQKENI. Trimming left V 0 bases short and J 13 bases short, with 7 bases between. The CDR3 totals 12 residues.

CDR3 in amino acids: CASSLAGQGGSPLHF. In DNA form, the CDR3 reads TGCGCCAGCAGCTTGGCGGGACAGGGAGGTTCACCCCTCCACTTT. The chain links TRBV5-1 to TRBJ1-6, with 9 bases matching TRBD1. Unmatched junction bases numbered 4, after V lost 0 bases and J lost 9 bases. Germline assignment: CDR1 SGHRS and CDR2 YFSETQ. The CDR3 loop spans 15 amino acids.

The chain combines TRBV5-1 with TRBJ2-7; tentative D call: TRBD1 (6 bases). The CDR3 contains 15 residues. Trimming pared 0 bases from V and 2 bases from J, leaving 12 bases between. CDR1 and CDR2 from the germline V gene are SGHRS and YFSETQ. CDR3 in amino acids: CASSLVPDRTYEQYF. Written as DNA, the CDR3 is TGCGCCAGCAGCTTGGTCCCGGACAGAACCTACGAGCAGTACTTC.

The chain joins TRBV28 to TRBJ2-2; 10 bases map to TRBD1. CDR1 and CDR2 (germline): MDHEN, SYDVKM. J lost 6 bases, V lost 5 bases, and 6 bases had no gene match. This CDR3 contains 15 residues. CDR3 in DNA: TGTGCCAGCAGTCGGACAGGGGGAGAAGCCGGGGAGCTGTTTTTT. Translating gives CASSRTGGEAGELFF.

This clone is labeled large. The gene calls are TRBV5-8 and TRBJ1-5; 9 nucleotides align to TRBD1. This CDR3 is built from 19 residues. Germline assignment: CDR1 SGHTS and CDR2 YDEGEE. V dropped 4 bases and J dropped 3; count of bases not matched to a gene: 17. The CDR3 spells CASSVGHWGWTGDNQPQHF. The CDR3 region has the DNA TGTGCCAGCAGCGTGGGGCATTGGGGTTGGACAGGGGACAATCAGCCCCAGCATTTT. The full variable domain, its missing parts supplied by reference TRBV5-8 and TRBJ1-5, is EAGVTQSPTHLIKTRGQQATLRCSPISGHTSVYWYQQALGLGLQFLLWYDEGEERNRGNFPPRFSGRQFPNYSSELNVNALELEDSALYLCASSVGHWGWTGDNQPQHFGDGTRLSIL.

The gene calls are TRBV19 and TRBJ2-1, with 9 bases matching TRBD2. Germline CDR1 is LNHDA and CDR2 is SQIVND (reference sequence). J lost 5 bases, V lost 3 bases, and 5 bases had no gene match. The CDR3 is 15 residues long. The DNA for the CDR3 is TGTGCCAGTAGTATTCGGTTAGCGGGGGACAATGAGCAGTTCTTC. Protein sequence: CASSIRLAGDNEQFF.

This chain uses TRBV7-8 with TRBJ2-7; 9 bases agree with TRBD2. CDR1 SGHVS and CDR2 FQNEAQ come from the germline V gene. Trimming removed 1 base from V and 7 bases from J; junction bases left unmatched: 8. The CDR3 spans 15 residues. The CDR3 sequence is CASSLGVAGVGEQYF. The CDR3 coding sequence is TGTGCCAGCAGCTTAGGGGTAGCGGGGGTTGGGGAGCAGTACTTC.

The V call is TRBV6-5, the J call TRBJ1-2, with D possibly matching TRBD1 (5 bases). CDR3 length: 13 amino acids. Germline CDR1 and CDR2: MNHEY and SVGAGI. The V and J ends lost 6 bases and 4 bases respectively, with 12 bases between them. The CDR3 loop reads CASSNRPVYGYTF. CDR3 DNA: TGTGCCAGCAGCAACAGGCCCGTCTATGGCTACACCTTC.

The CDR3 nucleotides are TGTGCCAGCAGCCCCCGTAGGGGATCCACAGATACGCAGTATTTT. This sequence encodes CASSPRRGSTDTQYF. The V and J genes are TRBV7-2 and TRBJ2-3, with D possibly TRBD1 on 5 matching bases. CDR1 and CDR2 (germline): SGHTA, FQGNSA. Trimming removed 5 bases at V and 2 bases at J, with 14 bases between. The CDR3 is 15 residues long.

The chain combines TRBV28 with TRBJ1-4; D remains unclear. Between the trimmed V and J ends, which lost 6 bases and 8 bases, there was a span of 7 bases. The CDR3 covers 11 residues. Germline CDR1 MDHEN, CDR2 SYDVKM. CDR3 nucleotide sequence: TGTGCCAGCAGCCGAGGCGAAAAACTGTTTTTT. Protein sequence: CASSRGEKLFF.

This chain uses TRBV30 with TRBJ1-3, with D unclear. This CDR3 has 11 residues. Deletions cut 7 bases from V and 4 bases from J, with 8 bases between. Germline CDR1 is GTSNPN and CDR2 is SVGIG (reference sequence). The CDR3 sequence is CASQAGNTIYF. In DNA, the CDR3 is TGTGCCTCCCAAGCGGGAAACACCATATATTTT. The whole variable domain, remainder taken from reference TRBV30 and TRBJ1-3, is SQTIHQWPATLVQPVGSPLSLECTVEGTSNPNLYWYRQAAGRGLQLLFYSVGIGQISSEVPQNLSASRPQDRQFILSSKKLLLSDSGFYLCASQAGNTIYFGEGSWLTVV.

This chain connects TRBV18 to TRBJ1-1; TRBD1 might be the D (6 bases). V was pared by 1 base and J by 4 bases, with 10 bases between. This CDR3 contains 14 residues. CDR1 is KGHSH and CDR2 is LQKENI in the germline V gene. CDR3 amino acids: CASSPLTGSTEAFF. Written as DNA, the CDR3 is TGTGCCAGCTCACCACTAACAGGGAGCACTGAAGCTTTCTTT.

The V and J genes are TRBV7-3 and TRBJ2-2; D is possibly TRBD2 (6 bases). Germline lookup yields CDR1 SGHTA and CDR2 FQGTGA. This CDR3 has 13 amino acids. The ends were cut back, 3 bases at V and 6 bases at J, with 8 bases in the middle. DNA for the CDR3: TGTGCCAGCAGCTTGTGGGAGGCCGGGGAGCTGTTTTTT. Protein product: CASSLWEAGELFF. The whole variable domain, remainder taken from reference TRBV7-3 and TRBJ2-2, is GAGVSQTPSNKVTEKGKYVELRCDPISGHTALYWYRQSLGQGPEFLIYFQGTGAADDSGLPNDRFFAVRPEGSVSTLKIQRTERGDSAVYLCASSLWEAGELFFGEGSRLTVL.

A remark on this clone: Other nucleotide sequences from this sample produce the same CDR3. The chain combines TRBV6-5 with TRBJ1-1, with D unresolved. Germline V gene data show CDR1 as MNHEY and CDR2 as SVGAGI. The CDR3 has 14 amino acids. V was clipped by 6 bases and J by 1 base, with 12 bases between them. DNA for the CDR3: TGTGCCAGCAGCCGAGGGCAGGCGAACACTGAAGCTTTCTTT. It yields the protein CASSRGQANTEAFF.

A note on this clone: A read error may account for a junction end that differs from germline. Other DNA sequences in this sample translate to the same CDR3. This sequence joins TRBV28 and TRBJ1-6, with 8 bases that match TRBD1. The CDR3 length is 17 residues. Germline CDR1 MDHEN, CDR2 SYDVKM. CDR3 residues: CASSGGTGRTYNSPLHF. The CDR3 DNA sequence: TGTGCCAGCAGTGGGGGGACAGGTCGAACTTATAATTCTCCCCTCCACTTT.

The chain is built from TRBV7-6 and TRBJ2-7; possible D gene TRBD1, 5 bases. This CDR3 spans 14 amino acids. V was trimmed by 0 bases and J by 6 bases, leaving 12 bases between them. Germline lookup yields CDR1 SGHVS and CDR2 FNYEAQ. CDR3: CASSLAGQGREQYF. The CDR3 DNA reads TGTGCCAGCAGCTTAGCGGGGCAGGGCCGCGAGCAGTACTTC.

This clone was seen a single time. The rearrangement uses TRBV4-3 and TRBJ1-5; D gene unclear. The CDR3 runs 13 residues. The V and J ends lost 1 base and 7 bases respectively, with 8 bases between them. Germline CDR1 reads LGHNA; CDR2 reads YSLEER. This chain's CDR3 is CASSQARGQPQHF. The CDR3 DNA is TGCGCCAGCAGCCAAGCTCGCGGCCAGCCCCAGCATTTT.